This T cell receptor beta chain was recorded in a study of cytomegalovirus exposure and HLA in healthy donors. Unmatched junction bases numbered 3, after V lost 3 bases and J lost 0 bases. Per the germline V gene, CDR1 is MGHRA and CDR2 is YSYEKL. The CDR3 consists of 16 residues. Overall study results and limits: Within an earlier analysis, most TCR beta V segments proved productive either about 90% or about 30% of the time. Most TCR sequences were uncommon, yet certain public TCRs appeared in many donors. Common viral pathogens seemed to be connected with several of the most significant clusters, according to a later analysis. In vitro data verified a few CMV-associated chains as specific for CMV antigens.

A word on this clone: Its antigen is still unknown.

Vbeta (60) and Jbeta (13) primers were used in the PCR. Measured with immunoSEQ multiplex PCR; TCRdb has only the in-frame clones, and not every one. Counted here are about 130,000 clones, 65% to 75% occurring once; the ten biggest clones make up 4%. Sequenced material: PBMCs. The clonotype was recovered from a man between 40 and 49 years old in good health and CMV-seropositive. The rearrangement links TRBV4-1 to TRBJ1-2, with TRBD1 identical over 11 bases. The DNA of the CDR3 is TGCGCCAGCAGCCATGTGGGACAGGGGGCTAACTATGGCTACACCTTC. It is translated as CASSHVGQGANYGYTF.